One and the same sample provided the 5 T cell receptor beta chains below, sequenced in a study of blood T cell repertoires in COVID-19. Some clones are missing from TCRdb's copy, which holds only in-frame ones; the method was immunoSEQ multiplex PCR. The sample has over 400,000 clones, around 86% seen once. Sequenced input: peripheral blood. The receptor source for this set is a woman aged 25 to 39 with active or convalescent COVID-19.

The chain employs TRBV28 and TRBJ1-4, with TRBD1 as a possible D gene (6 bases). The CDR3 runs 15 residues. Per the germline V gene, CDR1 is MDHEN and CDR2 is SYDVKM. Trimming left V 4 bases short and J 6 bases short, with 15 bases between. The CDR3 sequence is CASSYTGFVDEKLFF. The CDR3 bases are TGTGCCAGCAGTTATACAGGGTTTGTAGATGAAAAACTGTTTTTT.

In its sample, this clone was seen a few times. This rearrangement joins TRBV4-2 to TRBJ2-7; tentatively, D is TRBD1 (6 bases). V was clipped by 4 bases and J by 1 base, with 14 bases between them. CDR3 length: 15 amino acids. The V gene's germline CDR1 is LGHNA and CDR2 YNFKEQ. The CDR3 coding sequence is TGTGCCAGCAGCCTGGAGCAGGGGATATCCTACGAGCAGTACTTC. Its protein product is CASSLEQGISYEQYF.

J is TRBJ2-1 and V is TRBV30, with TRBD2 identical over 8 bases. CDR3 length: 13 residues. Trimming took 6 bases from V and 6 from J; bases not matched to a gene: 7. CDR1 and CDR2 from the germline V gene are GTSNPN and SVGIG (reference sequence). The CDR3, as DNA: TGTGCCTGCAGACGGGAGGGTCTCAATGAGCAGTTCTTC. Its translation is CACRREGLNEQFF.

The chain combines TRBV9 with TRBJ2-3, with D possibly being TRBD2 (6 bases). The CDR3 sequence is 14 residues long. Germline values: CDR1 SGDLS, CDR2 YYNGEE. With 0 bases removed from V and 10 bases from J, the gap between germline ends came to 15 bases. CDR3 nucleotides: TGTGCCAGCAGCGTAGGGACGGAGGGACTTGCGCAGTATTTT. It is translated as CASSVGTEGLAQYF.

This sequence joins TRBV20-1 and TRBJ2-1; D gene unclear. The ends were cut back, 3 bases at V and 0 bases at J, with 9 bases in the middle. CDR3 length: 14 amino acids. CDR1 and CDR2 from the germline V gene are DFQATT and SNEGSKA (reference sequence). The CDR3 sequence is CSASEQSSYNEQFF. The CDR3 DNA sequence: TGCAGTGCTAGTGAACAGAGCTCCTACAATGAGCAGTTCTTC.